This T cell receptor beta chain was recorded in a study of blood T cell repertoires in COVID-19. The assay was immunoSEQ multiplex PCR, and TCRdb's table has in-frame clones only and misses some. The sample includes approximately 75,000 clones, roughly 90% of them seen just once. CDR1 is LNHDA and CDR2 is SQIVND in the germline V gene (reference sequence). The CDR3 has 14 residues. V lost 9 bases, J lost 4 bases, and 10 bases stayed unmatched. V is TRBV19 and J is TRBJ2-5, with 8 bases that match TRBD2. The sample consisted of peripheral blood. This clonotype was sampled from a human donor in a cohort sampled during active COVID-19. Written as DNA, the CDR3 is TGTGCCAGCCGGATATCGGGGGGGATAGAGACCCAGTACTTC. Protein sequence: CASRISGGIETQYF. Supplemented by reference TRBV19 and TRBJ2-5, the full variable domain reads DGGITQSPKYLFRKEGQNVTLSCEQNLNHDAMYWYRQDPGQGLRLIYYSQIVNDFQKGDIAEGYSVSREKKESFPLTVTSAQKNPTAFYLCASRISGGIETQYFGPGTRLLVL.